A selection of T cell receptor beta chains follows, all from one sample in a study of TIL therapy for anti-PD-1-resistant metastatic lung cancer. Data came from immunoSEQ multiplex PCR; TCRdb stores just in-frame clones and leaves some out. The data hold approximately 16,000 clones, with 86% observed a single time. The source material was blood, sampled at baseline. Receptor source: a person between 25 and 79 years old with non-small cell lung cancer. CDR3s include the opening cysteine and the closing phenylalanine or tryptophan. A D gene is named only where the DNA matches it firmly. Size tells how often a clone was seen (once, few, many) or the class of an expanded clone, and some rows leave it out.

-,-,TRBJ2-5,TRBV27,TGTGCCAGCAGTTTATATGGGGAGACCCAGTACTTC,CASSLYGETQYF
few,-,TRBJ1-2,TRBV7-9,TGTGCCAGCAGCCCCCAGGGGCAGCGCGGAATCTATGGCTACACCTTC,CASSPQGQRGIYGYTF
-,-,TRBJ2-7,TRBV6-1,TGTGCCAGCAGGCTGACCTACGAGCAGTACTTC,CASRLTYEQYF
once,-,TRBJ1-1,TRBV28,TGTGCCAGCAGTTTGGTCCCAGAGAACACTGAAGCTTTCTTT,CASSLVPENTEAFF
-,TRBD1,TRBJ1-2,TRBV9,TGTGCCAGCAGCAACACAGGGGGCCCCTATGGTGGCTACACCTTC,CASSNTGGPYGGYTF
-,-,TRBJ1-2,TRBV4-1,TGCGCCAGCAGAGCCGACCCCGGGACGAATAACTATGGCTACACCTTC,CASRADPGTNNYGYTF
-,TRBD2,TRBJ2-1,TRBV9,TGTGCCAGCAGCGAGCGGACTAGCGGGAGGCATGAGCAGTTCTTC,CASSERTSGRHEQFF
-,-,TRBJ1-5,TRBV27,TGTGCCAGCAGTTTTCAGGGGATCAATCAGCCCCAGCATTTT,CASSFQGINQPQHF
-,-,TRBJ2-7,TRBV5-8,TGTGCCAGCGGGTCCGGGACTCACTCCTACGAGCAGTACTTC,CASGSGTHSYEQYF
-,-,TRBJ1-5,TRBV7-8,TGTGCCAGCAGCTTAGCAACGGGTGGCAATCAGCCCCAGCATTTT,CASSLATGGNQPQHF
-,-,TRBJ2-4,TRBV4-1,TGCGCCAGCAGCCCCCTGGGGGGGGCGAGGGGAAACATTCAGTACTTC,CASSPLGGARGNIQYF
-,-,TRBJ1-6,TRBV21-1,TGTGCCAGCAGCAAAGTGGCTGGGACAGGGTGCTCACCCCTCCACTTT,CASSKVAGTGCSPLHF
once,-,TRBJ2-4,TRBV7-2,TGTGCCAGCAGCTTATTGAAGGCTAGTTTAATGAACATTCAGTACTTC,CASSLLKASLMNIQYF
-,-,TRBJ1-4,TRBV19,TGTGCCAGTACGCGAAGGGGGGATTGGGGTGAAAAACTGTTTTTT,CASTRRGDWGEKLFF
-,-,TRBJ1-5,TRBV6-5,TGTGCCAGCAGTTACGATGGGACTCAGCCCCAGCATTTT,CASSYDGTQPQHF
-,-,TRBJ1-2,TRBV7-2,TGTGCCAGCAGCGGGGGCGGGGAAGGGGAGAGGGCTTCTAACTATGGCTACACCTTC,CASSGGGEGERASNYGYTF
-,-,TRBJ1-3,TRBV18,TGTGCCAGCTCACCACAGGGAACTGGAAACACCATATATTTT,CASSPQGTGNTIYF